This T cell receptor (beta chain) was identified in a study of T cells in Graves' hyperthyroidism and ophthalmopathy. Study-wide points: From stable hyperthyroidism, ophthalmopathy was set apart by a 13 V-J model. Blood also carried most thyroid clonotypes expanded above 0.001.

V was clipped by 3 bases and J by 1 base; unmatched bases: 6. Germline CDR1 and CDR2: MNHEY and SVGEGT. The CDR3 length is 15 residues. This clonotype showed up many times. Its antigen is as yet unknown. Amplification of TCR beta CDR3 regions used RNA as the template. HTBI primers were employed in a first-round RT-PCR of the TCR CDR3. Using its own MiXCR run on the multiplex PCR reads, TCRdb lists one record per CDR3 protein. The sample lists around 390,000 distinct CDR3 sequences, around 15% seen once, with 20% in the top ten. Thyroid ultrasound and orbital computed tomography, with clinical symptoms and serum thyroxine and TRAb, informed diagnoses.

The TCR sequence derives from a woman aged 25 to 39 with Graves' ophthalmopathy. The material sequenced was blood. The chain combines TRBV6-2 or TRBV6-3 with TRBJ2-7, with TRBD1 identical over 7 bases. CDR3 DNA sequence: TGTGCCAGCAGTTATCAGAAACAGGGGTCCTACGAGCAGTACTTC. It translates to CASSYQKQGSYEQYF.